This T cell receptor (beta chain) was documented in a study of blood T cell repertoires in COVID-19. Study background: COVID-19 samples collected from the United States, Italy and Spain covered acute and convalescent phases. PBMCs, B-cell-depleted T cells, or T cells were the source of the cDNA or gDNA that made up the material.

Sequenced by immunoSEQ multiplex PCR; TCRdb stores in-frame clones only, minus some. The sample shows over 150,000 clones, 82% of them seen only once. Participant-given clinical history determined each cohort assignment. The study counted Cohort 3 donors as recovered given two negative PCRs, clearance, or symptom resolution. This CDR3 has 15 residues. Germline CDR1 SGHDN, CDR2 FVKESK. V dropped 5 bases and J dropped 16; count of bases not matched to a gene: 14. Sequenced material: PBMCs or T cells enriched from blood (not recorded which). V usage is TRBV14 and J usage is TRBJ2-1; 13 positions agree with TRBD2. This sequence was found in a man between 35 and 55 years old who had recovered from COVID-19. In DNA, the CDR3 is TGTGCCAGCAGCAAGGGACTAGCGGGGTCCGGGGTTCACTTCTTC. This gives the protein CASSKGLAGSGVHFF. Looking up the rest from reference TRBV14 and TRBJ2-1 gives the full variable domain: EAGVTQFPSHSVIEKGQTVTLRCDPISGHDNLYWYRRVMGKEIKFLLHFVKESKQDESGMPNNRFLAERTGGTYSTLKVQPAELEDSGVYFCASSKGLAGSGVHFFGPGTRLTVL.